Included here is one T cell receptor (beta chain) sequence, with context. It lacks a known antigen. Base qualities were left out, and no much larger clone turns up one base away. One collaborating source in Seattle enrolled patients while the patients were actively infected and followed the patients over time throughout the course of disease. Collaborating institutions collected whole blood in K2EDTA tubes following their own protocols. For TCRbeta analysis, collaborators shipped samples in one of three forms: frozen whole blood, isolated PBMCs, or DNA extracted from either of those sample types. The data stem from a study of blood T cell repertoires in COVID-19 (dated by TCRdb to 2018 to 2020). Study-level background: Samples covering the acute and convalescent phases of COVID-19 were provided by collaborators in the United States, Italy and Spain. A de-identified subject ID, COVID-19 status, age in years and sex were almost always included in the sample metadata. Deeply sampled blood TCRbeta repertoires from subjects exposed to, actively infected with, or recovered from COVID-19 were included in the dataset. The prospective study material was composed of cDNA or gDNA derived from T cells, B-cell-depleted T cells, or PBMCs. Where HLA class I and class II types were available, the types were taken from metadata supplied by the sample provider, not from assay-based typing. The repertoires were released in a freely available public database meant as a resource for research on the immune response to SARS-CoV-2. Samples came from the ongoing ImmuneRACE study (first 160 participants) plus 1,254 subjects from 6 global collaborators.

Overall study outcomes, separate from this receptor: Clinical and demographic metadata were provided uncurated, with the amount varying by source and participant.

TCRbeta CDR3 regions were amplified from genomic DNA using the immunoSEQ Assay, a bias-controlled multiplex PCR. The authors' analysis ran thus. The number of nucleated cells in each sample was estimated by amplification of reference gene primers within the assay. To quantify the absolute abundance of each unique TCRbeta CDR3 rearrangement, sequence reads were collapsed and filtered. Productive Simpson clonality was computed per sample as the square root of Simpson's diversity index over productive rearrangements. TCRdb limited this immuneACCESS table to in-frame rearrangements with V and J called. A share of clones is missing; checked studies link under half to unresolved V genes, and the rest is unexplained. D and trimming come from the DNA, and the V and J calls and clone size come from that table. The sample yields roughly 250,000 clones; about 85% were counted once. Around 1% of the sample comes from the top ten.

The germline V gene sets CDR1 to MDHEN and CDR2 to SYDVKM. V was cut back by 2 bases and J by 5 bases, leaving a gap of 12 bases between them. The CDR3 runs 14 amino acids, cysteine and phenylalanine included. Only CDR3 DNA remains: 42 bases, in frame from the first base. The clonotype comes from a human donor with COVID-19, enrolled during active disease. The donor label of this sample is uncertain. Sequencing input: peripheral blood. The chain is made from TRBV28 and TRBJ2-5; D gene: possibly TRBD1, on 6 matching bases. The nucleotides read TGTGCCAGCAGTTTAAACAGGGCTTGGGAGACCCAGTACTTC. This yields the protein CASSLNRAWETQYF.